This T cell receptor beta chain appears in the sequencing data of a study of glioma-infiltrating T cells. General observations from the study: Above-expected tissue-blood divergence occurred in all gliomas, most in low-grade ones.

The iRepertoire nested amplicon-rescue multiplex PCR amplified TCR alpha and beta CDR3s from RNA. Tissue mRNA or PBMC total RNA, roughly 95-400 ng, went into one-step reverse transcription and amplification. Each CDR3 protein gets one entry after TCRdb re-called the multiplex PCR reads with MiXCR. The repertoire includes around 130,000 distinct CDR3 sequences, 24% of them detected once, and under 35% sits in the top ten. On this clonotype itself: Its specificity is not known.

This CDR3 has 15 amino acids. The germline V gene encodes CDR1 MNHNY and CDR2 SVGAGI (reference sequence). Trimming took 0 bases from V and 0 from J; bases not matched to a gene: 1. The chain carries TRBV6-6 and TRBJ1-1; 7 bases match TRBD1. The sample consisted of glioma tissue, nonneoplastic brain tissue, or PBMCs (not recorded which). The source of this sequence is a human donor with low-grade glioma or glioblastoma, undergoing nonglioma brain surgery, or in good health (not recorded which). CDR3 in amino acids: CASSYSRGLNTEAFF. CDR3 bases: TGTGCCAGCAGTTACTCCAGGGGGTTGAACACTGAAGCTTTCTTT.